The rows below give T cell receptor beta chains drawn from one sample of a study of T cell repertoires in cytomegalovirus infection. TCRdb reanalysed the reads using MiXCR and keeps one entry per CDR3 protein. Among roughly 250,000 distinct CDR3 sequences listed, around 12% were seen once. What was sequenced was PBMCs. The receptor set was obtained from a human donor in good health (CMV status not recorded). Some clones in this sample may be carry-over from other donors' samples. Both conserved end residues are part of each CDR3. Fields, in order: J gene, D gene, clone size, V gene, CDR3 DNA, CDR3 protein. The D gene is left open where the match is weak. Where a row states a size, it is once, few, many or the class of an expanded clone; other rows omit it.

TRBJ2-1 | - | few | TRBV24-1 | TGTGCCACCAGTGAAGTGGGCAGGAATGAGCAGTTCTTC | CATSEVGRNEQFF
TRBJ1-4 | TRBD1 | many | TRBV7-2 | TGTGCCAGCAGCTTTGACAGGGCAAATGAAAAACTGTTTTTT | CASSFDRANEKLFF
TRBJ2-2 | TRBD2 | few | TRBV28 | TGTGCCAGCAGTCATAGCGGGAGTGGGAACACCGGGGAGCTGTTTTTT | CASSHSGSGNTGELFF
TRBJ2-2 | TRBD2 | many | TRBV7-2 | TGTGCCAGCAGCTTAGATGGTAGCGGGGTGAACACCGGGGAGCTGTTTTTT | CASSLDGSGVNTGELFF
TRBJ1-6 | - | - | TRBV6-6 | TGTGCCAGCAGTTACGGCAGGGTAGCTAATTCACCCCTCCACTTT | CASSYGRVANSPLHF
TRBJ1-3 | - | many | TRBV7-2 | TGTGCCAGCAGCCGGACAGCATCTGGAAACACCATATATTTT | CASSRTASGNTIYF
TRBJ1-1 | - | many | TRBV19 | TGTGCCAGTAGTATTTCGGGGGCCCTACCACTTGAAGCTTTCTTT | CASSISGALPLEAFF
TRBJ1-5 | TRBD1 | many | TRBV7-2 | TGTGCCAGCAGTTACAGGGGGAATCAGCCCCAGCATTTT | CASSYRGNQPQHF
TRBJ1-2 | - | many | TRBV7-2 | TGTGCCAGCAGCTTAGGGGGGGGAGTCGGCTACACCTTC | CASSLGGGVGYTF
TRBJ2-1 | - | - | TRBV29-1 | TGCAGCGTTGAAGATCAAGCTTACAATGAGCAGTTCTTC | CSVEDQAYNEQFF
TRBJ2-5 | TRBD2 | - | TRBV19 | TGTGCCAGTAGTATAGCACTAGCGGGGGGAGAGACCCAGTACTTC | CASSIALAGGETQYF
TRBJ2-1 | TRBD2 | few | TRBV19 | TGTGCCAGTAGTATACGCACGGGGGGGGGAGGGCTTCGTGAGCAGTTCTTC | CASSIRTGGGGLREQFF
TRBJ2-7 | TRBD2 | many | TRBV7-2 | TGTGCCAGCAGCCCCGACTCTAGCGGAGGGGCCAACGAGCAGTACTTC | CASSPDSSGGANEQYF
TRBJ1-2 | - | many | TRBV7-2 | TGTGCCACCTCCTCCCCGCAGCTCTATGGCTACACCTTC | CATSSPQLYGYTF
TRBJ2-7 | - | many | TRBV20-1 | TGCAGTGGTAGAGGGAACTCCTACGAGCAGTACTTC | CSGRGNSYEQYF
TRBJ1-4 | - | many | TRBV7-6 | TGTGCCAGCAGCCTGATAGCAGGAGAAAAACTGTTTTTT | CASSLIAGEKLFF
TRBJ2-5 | TRBD1 | - | TRBV29-1 | TGCAGCGTGCATTTGGCACAGGGGGCAACCCAGTACTTC | CSVHLAQGATQYF
TRBJ1-5 | - | many | TRBV7-8 | TGTGCCAGCAGCTTAGAGACAGCTTATAGCAATCAGCCCCAGCATTTT | CASSLETAYSNQPQHF
TRBJ1-2 | TRBD1 | - | TRBV14 | TGTGCCAGCAGCCAAGATCCGCCGGGGACAGATGGCTACACCTTC | CASSQDPPGTDGYTF
TRBJ2-1 | - | - | TRBV29-1 | TGCAGCGCGCGTGGGGGACGAGGAAATGAGCAGTTCTTC | CSARGGRGNEQFF
TRBJ1-2 | - | few | TRBV12-3/TRBV12-4 | TGTGCCAGCAGTTTGGACGGGATCTATGGCTACACCTTC | CASSLDGIYGYTF
TRBJ1-4 | - | many | TRBV7-8 | TGTGCCAGCAGCTCCCCCTCTAAAGGGGAAAAACTGTTTTTT | CASSSPSKGEKLFF
TRBJ2-7 | - | many | TRBV7-2 | TGTGCCAGCAGCTTTAAGGGGACGAGCTCCTACGAGCAGTACTTC | CASSFKGTSSYEQYF
TRBJ2-5 | TRBD2 | many | TRBV6-6 | TGTGCCAGCAGTCCTAGACTAGCGGGGGGTTCAGAGACCCAGTACTTC | CASSPRLAGGSETQYF
TRBJ2-7 | TRBD2 | few | TRBV20-1 | TGCAGTGCTAGAGATAAGGGCGGGAGCGAGCAGTACTTC | CSARDKGGSEQYF
TRBJ1-2 | - | many | TRBV7-2 | TGTGCCAGCACCCCTCGACGGGTGGTCTATGGCTACACCTTC | CASTPRRVVYGYTF
TRBJ2-5 | - | many | TRBV25-1 | TGTGCCAGCAGTGAATTTTTAAGCTACCAAGAGACCCAGTACTTC | CASSEFLSYQETQYF
TRBJ2-3 | TRBD2 | few | TRBV19 | TGTGCCAGTAGTTTCTCCCCTCGCGGGGGGGCCAGCACAGATACGCAGTATTTT | CASSFSPRGGASTDTQYF
TRBJ1-2 | - | many | TRBV11-2 | TGTGCCAGCAGCTTAGATCAAGGTGGCTATGGCTACACCTTC | CASSLDQGGYGYTF
TRBJ2-7 | - | many | TRBV11-2 | TGTGCCAGCAGCTTATCCGGGACCGTTACCTACGAGCAGTACTTC | CASSLSGTVTYEQYF
TRBJ2-4 | - | - | TRBV6-2/TRBV6-3 | TGTGCCAGCAGTCCAACCGGGACGGGACTAGCCAAAAACATTCAGTACTTC | CASSPTGTGLAKNIQYF
TRBJ1-3 | TRBD1 | few | TRBV20-1 | TGCAGTGCTCTTCTCCCGACAGGGGGCTCTGGAAACACCATATATTTT | CSALLPTGGSGNTIYF
TRBJ2-1 | - | many | TRBV7-2 | TGTGCCAGCAGCTTGGGACCGTCTATCGATGAGCAGTTCTTC | CASSLGPSIDEQFF
TRBJ2-3 | TRBD1 | - | TRBV4-3 | TGCGCCAGCAGCCAAGGGGGACAGGGATGGGGCACAGATACGCAGTATTTT | CASSQGGQGWGTDTQYF
TRBJ2-7 | TRBD2 | few | TRBV28 | TGTGCCAGCAGTCTGATTTCTAGCGGGAGTAGGTTCGAGCAGTACTTC | CASSLISSGSRFEQYF
TRBJ1-1 | - | many | TRBV19 | TGTGCCAGTCGCGTGCCCGGAAAGGGTAGGAACACTGAAGCTTTCTTT | CASRVPGKGRNTEAFF
TRBJ2-4 | TRBD1 | - | TRBV2 | TGTGCCACTTTCCGGGACAGGGGAAACATTCAGTACTTC | CATFRDRGNIQYF
TRBJ2-4 | TRBD2 | many | TRBV2 | TGTGCCAGCAGTGAAGAGCTAGCGGGGAAAAACATTCAGTACTTC | CASSEELAGKNIQYF
TRBJ2-7 | - | few | TRBV20-1 | TGCAGTGCTAGAACTGGGACCGGTGTGGGCGAGCAGTACTTC | CSARTGTGVGEQYF
TRBJ2-5 | - | few | TRBV29-1 | TGCAGCGTTGATGTGGGACAAGAGACCCAGTACTTC | CSVDVGQETQYF